This TCR beta chain originates from a study of T cells in Graves' hyperthyroidism and ophthalmopathy. The CDR3 covers 17 residues. The J segment lost 9 bases and the V segment lost 6 bases, leaving 14 bases of the junction unmatched. Looked up from germline, CDR1 is SNHLY and CDR2 is FYNNEI. The sample holds a few counts of this clonotype. Amplification of TCR beta CDR3 regions used RNA as the template. Primed by the HTBI set, a first-round RT-PCR was run on the TCR CDR3. TCRdb re-called the multiplex PCR reads with MiXCR, one entry per CDR3 protein. The profile covers roughly 740,000 distinct CDR3 sequences, with about 17% appearing a single time and over 7.5% taken by the ten largest.

J is TRBJ1-6 and V is TRBV2, with 10 positions matching TRBD1. What was sequenced was blood. The origin of this receptor is a man between 18 and 35 years old with Graves' hyperthyroidism. DNA of the CDR3: TGTGCCAGCAGCCCCGGGACAGGGGCCCCATTCGGTTCACCCCTCCACTTT. Translation gives CASSPGTGAPFGSPLHF.